A selection of T cell receptor beta chains follows, all from one sample in a study of T cell repertoires in cytomegalovirus infection. These receptors are not linked to any known antigen. TCRdb re-analysed the reads in MiXCR, keeping a single row per CDR3 protein. The data hold some 920,000 distinct CDR3 sequences, with approximately 31% observed a single time. The source was cultured CD8+ T cells from PBMCs, collected from culture after CMV antigen stimulation. All receptors derive from a human donor in good health (CMV status not recorded). Some clones in this sample may be carry-over from other donors' samples. CDR3s include the opening cysteine and the closing phenylalanine or tryptophan. D genes are given only for firm matches. Some rows mark clone size as missing; the rest say once, few, many or name a class of expanded clone.

14,TRBJ1-1,NA,TRBD1,TRBV6-1,TGTGCCAGCATAGGACAGGGGGTAATCGGTGAAGCTTTCTTT,CASIGQGVIGEAFF
14,TRBJ2-3,once,TRBD2,TRBV12-3/TRBV12-4,TGTGCCTGCCCCCCAGCGGGGGGGATAGATACGCAGTATTTT,CACPPAGGIDTQYF
16,TRBJ2-1,NA,TRBD2,TRBV9,TGTGCCAGCAGCTTCCGACTAGCGGGGGTTCTTAATGAGCAGTTCTTC,CASSFRLAGVLNEQFF
15,TRBJ2-7,NA,TRBD1,TRBV19,TGTGCCAGTAGTATGGGGACAGGTTTTTCCTACGAGCAGTACTTC,CASSMGTGFSYEQYF
15,TRBJ2-7,NA,TRBD1,TRBV6-6,TGTGCCAGCAGTTACCCGGGACAGTCCACCTACGAGCAGTACTTC,CASSYPGQSTYEQYF
16,TRBJ2-1,many,NA,TRBV6-6,TGTGCCAGCAGTTACTCGAAATTAGCGGCAGGGTATGAGCAGTTCTTC,CASSYSKLAAGYEQFF
14,TRBJ1-3,NA,NA,TRBV27,TGTGCCAGCAGTTTCGGATCAGGTGGAAACACCATATATTTT,CASSFGSGGNTIYF
15,TRBJ2-2,NA,NA,TRBV11-3,TGTGCCAGCAGGGTGGACACCCGCAACACCGGGGAGCTGTTTTTT,CASRVDTRNTGELFF
16,TRBJ1-5,few,TRBD1,TRBV6-1,TGTGCCAGCAGTGACCGACAGGGTCGAAGCAATCAGCCCCAGCATTTT,CASSDRQGRSNQPQHF
14,TRBJ1-5,NA,NA,TRBV27,TGTGCCAGCTCGGCGGGATGGGGTTCTCAGCCCCAGCATTTT,CASSAGWGSQPQHF
13,TRBJ2-2,few,NA,TRBV29-1,TGCAGCGTTGTGCGTGGGAACACCGGGGAGCTGTTTTTT,CSVVRGNTGELFF
18,TRBJ1-1,few,NA,TRBV7-9,TGTGCCAGCAGCTTAGTCCCCCCCACGAGGCCCATGAACACTGAAGCTTTCTTT,CASSLVPPTRPMNTEAFF
17,TRBJ2-3,NA,NA,TRBV7-3,TGTGCCAGCAGCTCCAAATTCCGCCTCTCAAGCACAGATACGCAGTATTTT,CASSSKFRLSSTDTQYF
14,TRBJ2-5,NA,NA,TRBV7-6,TGTGCCAGCAGTTACATGGACAGCCAAGAGACCCAGTACTTC,CASSYMDSQETQYF
15,TRBJ2-1,once,NA,TRBV15,TGTGCCACCAGCTCAGAACCGAGCTCCTACAATGAGCAGTTCTTC,CATSSEPSSYNEQFF
16,TRBJ1-4,NA,NA,TRBV6-6,TGTGCCAGCAGTTACTCGATCTCAGCAACTAATGAAAAACTGTTTTTT,CASSYSISATNEKLFF
18,TRBJ1-2,few,NA,TRBV4-3,TGCGCCAGCAGCCCTCTTTGGGACCCGCCTCTCCCAGTTTATGGCTACACCTTC,CASSPLWDPPLPVYGYTF
14,TRBJ2-2,NA,NA,TRBV9,TGTGCCAGCAGCGTAGCAAGAGGCACCGGGGAGCTGTTTTTT,CASSVARGTGELFF
16,TRBJ2-2,NA,NA,TRBV7-9,TGTGCCAGCAGCTTAGCGCACGGTTCCAAACCCGGGGAGCTGTTTTTT,CASSLAHGSKPGELFF
13,TRBJ1-4,NA,NA,TRBV29-1,TGCAGCGTTGAAGATCTAGGAGACGAAAAACTGTTTTTT,CSVEDLGDEKLFF
15,TRBJ2-5,NA,TRBD2,TRBV29-1,TGCAGCGTTGAAGAGTGGGAACTAGCGGTAGGGACCCAGTACTTC,CSVEEWELAVGTQYF
15,TRBJ1-4,few,NA,TRBV6-5,TGTGCCAGCAGTTACTTCGACAAGAACGGTGAAAAACTGTTTTTT,CASSYFDKNGEKLFF